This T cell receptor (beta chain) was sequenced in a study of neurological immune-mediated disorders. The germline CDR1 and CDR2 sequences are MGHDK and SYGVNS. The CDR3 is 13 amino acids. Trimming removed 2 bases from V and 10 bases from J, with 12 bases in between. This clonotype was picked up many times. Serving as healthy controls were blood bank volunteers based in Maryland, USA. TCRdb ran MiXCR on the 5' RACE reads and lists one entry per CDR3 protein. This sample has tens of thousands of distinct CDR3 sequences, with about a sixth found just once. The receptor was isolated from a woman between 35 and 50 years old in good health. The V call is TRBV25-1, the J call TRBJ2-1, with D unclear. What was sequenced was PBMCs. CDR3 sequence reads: CASSESLGSEQFF. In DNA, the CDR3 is TGTGCCAGCAGTGAAAGTTTGGGAAGCGAGCAGTTCTTC.